The TCR beta chain described here comes from a study of cytotoxic CD8 clonotypes in ibrutinib-treated CLL. Study findings and constraints: Sampling times, which were not matched between the groups, differed between sustained-remission patients and progressing patients.

Here immunoSEQ multiplex PCR was the method, and the copy in TCRdb shows in-frame clones only, minus some. Among around 140,000 clones listed, 60% to 85% were seen once. The CDR3 is made up of 14 amino acids. Germline CDR1 is LGHNA and CDR2 is YNFKEQ. Losses at the gene ends were 1 base for V and 7 bases for J; bases not matched to a gene: 5. Worth noting for this clone: The antigen remains undetermined.

The chain couples TRBV4-2 to TRBJ1-1; 8 bases agree with TRBD1. The source material was PBMCs, sampled after 24 months of ibrutinib treatment. The clonotype comes from a human donor with chronic lymphocytic leukemia. The CDR3 bases are TGTGCCAGCAGCCAAGTTACAGGGGGACGTGAAGCTTTCTTT. As protein: CASSQVTGGREAFF.